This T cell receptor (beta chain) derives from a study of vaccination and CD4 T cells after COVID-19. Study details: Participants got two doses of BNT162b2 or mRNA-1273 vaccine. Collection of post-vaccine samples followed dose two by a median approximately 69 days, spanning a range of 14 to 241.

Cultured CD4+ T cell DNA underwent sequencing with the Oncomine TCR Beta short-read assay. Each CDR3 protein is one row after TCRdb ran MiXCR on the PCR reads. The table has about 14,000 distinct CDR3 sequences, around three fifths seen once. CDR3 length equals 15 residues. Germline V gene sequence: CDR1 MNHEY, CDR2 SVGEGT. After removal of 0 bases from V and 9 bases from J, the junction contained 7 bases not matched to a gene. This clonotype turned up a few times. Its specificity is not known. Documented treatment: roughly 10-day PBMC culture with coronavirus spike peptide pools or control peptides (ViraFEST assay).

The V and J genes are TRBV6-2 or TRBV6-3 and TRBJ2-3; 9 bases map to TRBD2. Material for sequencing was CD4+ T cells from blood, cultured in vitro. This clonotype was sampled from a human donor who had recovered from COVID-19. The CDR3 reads CASSYSLAGPVTQYF. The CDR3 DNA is TGTGCCAGCAGTTACTCCCTAGCGGGACCCGTAACGCAGTATTTT.